The clone carrying this TCR beta chain was counted between two and nine times. The antigen remains undetermined. Looked up from germline, CDR1 is SGHTA and CDR2 is FQGNSA. The V and J ends lost 5 bases and 3 bases respectively, with 12 bases between them. CDR3 length equals 14 residues. This sample is drawn from a study of T-cell memory formation after mild COVID-19. Via MiXCR, TCRdb re-called the 5' RACE reads, giving one row per CDR3 protein. The sample holds approximately 260,000 distinct CDR3 sequences, over 15% seen once. Study-level results: Researchers could not confirm that second-wave clones peaking on day 37 targeted SARS-CoV-2. Day 15 to 85 contracting clones showed balanced CD4/CD8; later expanders leaned CD4+.

This clonotype originated in a man younger than 30 who had mild COVID-19 (a few samples of this study predate the infection). Cell type and time point are not known. The chain carries TRBV7-2 and TRBJ2-3; D is uncertain. The material sequenced was PBMCs or a T cell subset sorted from them (not recorded which). The CDR3 nucleotides are TGTGCCAGCAGCCCCACGACGTCGACAGATACGCAGTATTTT. As protein: CASSPTTSTDTQYF.